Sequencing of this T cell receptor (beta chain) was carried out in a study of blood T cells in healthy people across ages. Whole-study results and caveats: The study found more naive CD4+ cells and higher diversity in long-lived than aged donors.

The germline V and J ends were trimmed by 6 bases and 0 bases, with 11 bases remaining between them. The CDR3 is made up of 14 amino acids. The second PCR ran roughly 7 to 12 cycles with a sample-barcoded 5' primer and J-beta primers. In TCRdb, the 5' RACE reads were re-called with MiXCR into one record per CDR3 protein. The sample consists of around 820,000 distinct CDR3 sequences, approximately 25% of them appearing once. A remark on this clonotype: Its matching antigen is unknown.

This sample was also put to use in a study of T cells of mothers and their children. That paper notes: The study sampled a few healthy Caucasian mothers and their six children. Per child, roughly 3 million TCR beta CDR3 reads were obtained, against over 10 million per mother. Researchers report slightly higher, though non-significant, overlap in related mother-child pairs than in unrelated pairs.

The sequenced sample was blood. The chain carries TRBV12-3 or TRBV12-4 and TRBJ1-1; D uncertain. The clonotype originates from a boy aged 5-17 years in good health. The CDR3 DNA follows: TGTGCCAGCAGGTCGGTACATCTGAACACTGAAGCTTTCTTT. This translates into CASRSVHLNTEAFF.